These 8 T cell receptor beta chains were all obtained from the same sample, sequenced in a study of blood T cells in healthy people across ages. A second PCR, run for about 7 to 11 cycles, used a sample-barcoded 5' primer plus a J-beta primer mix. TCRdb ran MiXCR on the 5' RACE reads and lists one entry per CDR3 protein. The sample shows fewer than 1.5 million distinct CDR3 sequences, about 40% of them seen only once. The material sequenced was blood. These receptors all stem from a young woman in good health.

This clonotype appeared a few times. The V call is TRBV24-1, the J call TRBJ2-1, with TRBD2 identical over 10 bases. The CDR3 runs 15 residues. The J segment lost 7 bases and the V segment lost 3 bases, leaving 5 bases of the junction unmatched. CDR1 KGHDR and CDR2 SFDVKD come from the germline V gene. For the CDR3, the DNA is TGTGCCACCAGTGATGCCGGGACTAGCGTTAATGAGCAGTTCTTC. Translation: CATSDAGTSVNEQFF.

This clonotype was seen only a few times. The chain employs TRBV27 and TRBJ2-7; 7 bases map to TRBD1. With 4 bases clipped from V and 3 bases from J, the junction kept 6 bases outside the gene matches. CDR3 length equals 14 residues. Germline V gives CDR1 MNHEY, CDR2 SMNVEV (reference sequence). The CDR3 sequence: CASSYRDRNYEQYF. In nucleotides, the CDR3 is TGTGCCAGCAGTTACCGGGACAGAAACTACGAGCAGTACTTC.

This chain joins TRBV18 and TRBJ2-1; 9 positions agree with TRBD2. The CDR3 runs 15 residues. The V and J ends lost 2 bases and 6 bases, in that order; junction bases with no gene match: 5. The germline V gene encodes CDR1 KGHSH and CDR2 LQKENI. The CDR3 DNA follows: TGTGCCAGCTCACCAGGGGCTAGCGGGATCAATGAGCAGTTCTTC. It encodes CASSPGASGINEQFF.

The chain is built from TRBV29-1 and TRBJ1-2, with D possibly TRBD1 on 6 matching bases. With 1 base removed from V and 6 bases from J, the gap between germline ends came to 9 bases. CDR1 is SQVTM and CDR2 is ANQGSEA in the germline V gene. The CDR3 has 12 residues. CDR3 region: CSVEGTVNGYTF. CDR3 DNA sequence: TGCAGCGTTGAAGGGACAGTGAATGGCTACACCTTC.

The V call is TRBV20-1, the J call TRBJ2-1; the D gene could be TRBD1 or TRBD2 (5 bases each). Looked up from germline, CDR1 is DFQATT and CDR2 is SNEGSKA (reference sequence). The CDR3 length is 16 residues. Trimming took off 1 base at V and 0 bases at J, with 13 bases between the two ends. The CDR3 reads CSARVSGARSYNEQFF. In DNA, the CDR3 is TGCAGTGCTAGAGTATCCGGGGCCCGCTCCTACAATGAGCAGTTCTTC.

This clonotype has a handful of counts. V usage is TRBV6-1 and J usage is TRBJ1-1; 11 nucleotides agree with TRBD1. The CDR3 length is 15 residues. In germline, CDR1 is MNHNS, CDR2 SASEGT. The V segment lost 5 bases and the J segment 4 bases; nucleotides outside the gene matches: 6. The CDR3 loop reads CASSLQGTGGTEAFF. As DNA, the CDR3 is TGTGCCAGCAGTCTCCAGGGGACAGGGGGCACTGAAGCTTTCTTT.

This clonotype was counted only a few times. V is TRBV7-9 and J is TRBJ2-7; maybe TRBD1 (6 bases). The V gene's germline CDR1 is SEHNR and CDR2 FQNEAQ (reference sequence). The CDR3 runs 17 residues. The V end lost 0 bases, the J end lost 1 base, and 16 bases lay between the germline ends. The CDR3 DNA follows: TGTGCCAGCAGCTTAGCAATAAGGGCAGGGGATTCCTACGAGCAGTACTTC. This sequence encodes CASSLAIRAGDSYEQYF.

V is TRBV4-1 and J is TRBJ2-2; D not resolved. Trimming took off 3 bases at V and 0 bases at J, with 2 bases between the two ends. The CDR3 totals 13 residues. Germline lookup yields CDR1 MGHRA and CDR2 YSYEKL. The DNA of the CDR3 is TGCGCCAGCAGCCACGCGAACACCGGGGAGCTGTTTTTT. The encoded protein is CASSHANTGELFF.